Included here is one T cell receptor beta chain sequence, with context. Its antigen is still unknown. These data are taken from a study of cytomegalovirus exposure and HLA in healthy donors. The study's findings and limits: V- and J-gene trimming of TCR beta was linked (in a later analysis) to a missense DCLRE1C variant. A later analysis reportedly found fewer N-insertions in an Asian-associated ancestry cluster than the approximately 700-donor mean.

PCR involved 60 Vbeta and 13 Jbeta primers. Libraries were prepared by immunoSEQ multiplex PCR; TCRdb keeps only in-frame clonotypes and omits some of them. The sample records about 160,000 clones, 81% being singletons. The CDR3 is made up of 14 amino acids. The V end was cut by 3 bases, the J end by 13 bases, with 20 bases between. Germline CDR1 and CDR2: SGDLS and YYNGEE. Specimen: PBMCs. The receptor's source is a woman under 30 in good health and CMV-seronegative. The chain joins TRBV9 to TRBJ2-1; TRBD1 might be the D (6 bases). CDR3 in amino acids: CASSAPPGHLPQFF. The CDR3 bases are TGTGCCAGCAGCGCCCCACCGGGACATCTCCCCCAGTTCTTC. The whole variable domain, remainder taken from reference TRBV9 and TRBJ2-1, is DSGVTQTPKHLITATGQRVTLRCSPRSGDLSVYWYQQSLDQGLQFLIQYYNGEERAKGNILERFSAQQFPDLHSELNLSSLELGDSALYFCASSAPPGHLPQFFGPGTRLTVL.